The 12 T cell receptor beta chains below were found in one sample sequenced in a study of OX40 agonist ivuxolimab in advanced cancers. Some clones are missing from TCRdb's copy, which holds only in-frame ones; the method was immunoSEQ multiplex PCR. The data hold approximately 99,000 clones, with around 90% observed a single time. This material consisted of CD4+ or CD8+ T cells sorted from blood, taken in a trial of the OX40 agonist ivuxolimab. The receptors come from an adult with an advanced solid tumor such as melanoma, head and neck, liver or kidney cancer.

The chain is built from TRBV9 and TRBJ2-2; possible D gene TRBD2, 6 bases. CDR1 and CDR2 from the germline V gene are SGDLS and YYNGEE. The CDR3 totals 14 residues. V was clipped by 0 bases and J by 7 bases, with 10 bases between them. The CDR3, as DNA: TGTGCCAGCAGCGTAGGGAGGGTCGTCGGGGAGCTGTTTTTT. Translation: CASSVGRVVGELFF.

The chain has TRBV19 and TRBJ2-2; 7 bases agree with TRBD1. J lost 1 base, V lost 9 bases, and 8 bases had no gene match. CDR1 and CDR2 (germline): LNHDA, SQIVND (reference sequence). The CDR3 length is 15 residues. In nucleotides, the CDR3 is TGTGCCAGCAAGAGGGCAGGGGGGAACACCGGGGAGCTGTTTTTT. This encodes CASKRAGGNTGELFF.

The V call is TRBV19, the J call TRBJ2-3; the match to TRBD2 covers 8 bases. The CDR3 covers 15 residues. Unmatched junction bases numbered 7, after V lost 2 bases and J lost 6 bases. Germline lookup yields CDR1 LNHDA and CDR2 SQIVND (reference sequence). CDR3 amino acids: CASSIISGEADTQYF. CDR3 coding DNA: TGTGCCAGTAGTATAATTAGCGGGGAGGCCGATACGCAGTATTTT. The full variable domain, its missing parts supplied by reference TRBV19 and TRBJ2-3, is DGGITQSPKYLFRKEGQNVTLSCEQNLNHDAMYWYRQDPGQGLRLIYYSQIVNDFQKGDIAEGYSVSREKKESFPLTVTSAQKNPTAFYLCASSIISGEADTQYFGPGTRLTVL.

V gene TRBV10-1 combines with J gene TRBJ1-1; D gene unclear. Germline CDR1 WNHNN, CDR2 SYGVQD (reference sequence). With 11 bases removed from V and 1 base from J, the gap between germline ends came to 17 bases. The CDR3 totals 14 residues. As DNA, the CDR3 is TGCGCCGCCTGCGCCAGCCCACGGAACACTGAAGCTTTCTTT. Its protein product is CAACASPRNTEAFF.

V and J are TRBV16 and TRBJ1-2; D might be TRBD1 (5 bases). Deletions cut 7 bases from V and 5 bases from J, with 20 bases between. Germline V gives CDR1 KGHSY, CDR2 FQNENV. The CDR3 loop spans 15 amino acids. CDR3 DNA sequence: TGTGCCAGCACCCGTGGGGAGCAGGGCCTATATGGCTACACCTTC. Its translation: CASTRGEQGLYGYTF. Using reference TRBV16 and TRBJ1-2 for the parts outside the CDR3, the full variable domain is GEEVAQTPKHLVRGEGQKAKLYCAPIKGHSYVFWYQQVLKNEFKFLISFQNENVFDETGMPKERFSAKCLPNSPCSLEIQATKLEDSAVYFCASTRGEQGLYGYTFGSGTRLTVV.

The chain is built from TRBV2 and TRBJ1-5; no definite D call. There are 13 residues in the CDR3. Germline loops: CDR1 SNHLY, CDR2 FYNNEI. Trimming pared 8 bases from V and 2 bases from J, leaving 10 bases between. CDR3 nucleotide sequence: TGTGCCAGCGCTAAGGAGGGCAATCAGCCCCAGCATTTT. Translated: CASAKEGNQPQHF. Full variable domain (rest looked up from reference TRBV2 and TRBJ1-5): EPEVTQTPSHQVTQMGQEVILRCVPISNHLYFYWYRQILGQKVEFLVSFYNNEISEKSEIFDDQFSVERPDGSNFTLKIRSTKLEDSAMYFCASAKEGNQPQHFGDGTRLSIL.

This sequence joins TRBV7-9 and TRBJ2-2; 12 bases match TRBD2. Germline V gene sequence: CDR1 SEHNR, CDR2 FQNEAQ (reference sequence). J was trimmed by 0 bases and V by 4 bases; bases with no gene match: 3. This CDR3 is built from 17 residues. The CDR3 region is CASSSTSGGSNTGELFF. The CDR3 DNA is TGTGCCAGCAGCTCTACTAGCGGGGGGTCGAACACCGGGGAGCTGTTTTTT.

In DNA form, the CDR3 reads TGCGCCAGTCGGAGAGACATAGGGCGGGGGGACACTGAAGCTTTCTTT. It encodes CASRRDIGRGDTEAFF. The chain is built from TRBV5-1 and TRBJ1-1; TRBD1 might be the D (5 bases). V was cut by 8 bases and J by 3 bases, with 23 bases left in between. CDR1 and CDR2 (germline): SGHRS, YFSETQ. The CDR3 length is 16 residues.

This chain uses TRBV19 with TRBJ1-5; no definite D call. Germline CDR1 is LNHDA and CDR2 is SQIVND (reference sequence). This CDR3 contains 13 residues. With 7 bases removed from V and 1 base from J, the gap between germline ends came to 8 bases. The CDR3 sequence: CASTPWSNQPQHF. CDR3 DNA: TGTGCCAGTACCCCTTGGAGCAATCAGCCCCAGCATTTT.

The count of this clone is one. The V gene is TRBV6-1, the J gene TRBJ2-7; the D gene is possibly TRBD2 (6 bases). The CDR3 spans 13 residues. With 1 base removed from V and 8 bases from J, the gap between germline ends came to 12 bases. CDR1 and CDR2 (germline): MNHNS, SASEGT. DNA of the CDR3: TGTGCCAGCAGTGAAGGACTAGTCGACCAGCAGTACTTC. It encodes CASSEGLVDQQYF.

The chain links TRBV10-3 to TRBJ1-5; unclear D gene. CDR1 and CDR2 from the germline V gene are ENHRY and SYGVKD. Trimming left V 2 bases short and J 4 bases short, with 9 bases between. CDR3 size: 14 residues. CDR3 protein: CAISEKSGNQPQHF. The CDR3 bases are TGTGCCATCAGTGAGAAGAGTGGGAATCAGCCCCAGCATTTT.

In this sample, this clone turned up a few times. The V and J genes are TRBV10-2 and TRBJ2-2; D possibly corresponds to TRBD2 (5 bases). CDR1 WSHSY and CDR2 SAAADI come from the germline V gene. V lost 2 bases and J lost 8, with 6 bases in between. This CDR3 has 12 residues. CDR3 DNA: TGCGCCAGCAGTGAGAGGGAGGGGGAGCTGTTTTTT. It specifies CASSEREGELFF.